Below are 4 T cell receptor beta chains sequenced from a single sample in a study of T cell responses to AZD1222 COVID-19 vaccine. The protocol was immunoSEQ multiplex PCR, while the TCRdb copy is restricted to in-frame clones and leaves out a portion. The data show about 83,000 clones, 85% to 90% seen once. Sequenced here: peripheral blood, sampled on day 0 of AZD1222 vaccination. These receptors were collected from an adult in good health.

The rearrangement joins TRBV6-6 to TRBJ1-4; D gene unclear. Germline-derived CDR1 and CDR2 are MNHNY and SVGAGI (reference sequence). Between the trimmed V and J ends, which lost 0 bases and 8 bases, there was a span of 7 bases. The CDR3 length is 13 residues. The CDR3 DNA sequence: TGTGCCAGCAGTTACTCGTCTGCGGAAAAACTGTTTTTT. Protein sequence: CASSYSSAEKLFF.

This rearrangement joins TRBV3-1 (or the pseudogene TRBV3-2) to TRBJ2-1, with 8 positions matching TRBD2. The CDR3 runs to 14 residues. Germline assignment: CDR1 LGHDT and CDR2 YNNKEL (reference sequence). Losses at the gene ends were 1 base for V and 5 bases for J; bases not matched to a gene: 1. CDR3 sequence: CASSQVSGNNEQFF. The CDR3 DNA reads as TGTGCCAGCAGCCAAGTTAGCGGGAACAATGAGCAGTTCTTC.

This clone showed up just once. The chain recombines TRBV19 with TRBJ2-5; a weak D match, TRBD1 (6 bases). Trimming removed 5 bases from V and 5 bases from J, with 15 bases in between. This CDR3 is built from 14 residues. Germline CDR1 is LNHDA and CDR2 is SQIVND (reference sequence). The CDR3 spells CASSSRRGWETQYF. As DNA, the CDR3 is TGTGCCAGTAGTTCCCGCAGGGGCTGGGAGACCCAGTACTTC.

The V and J genes are TRBV18 and TRBJ2-7, with D unresolved. The CDR3 has 14 amino acids. Germline-derived CDR1 and CDR2 are KGHSH and LQKENI. The V end was cut by 8 bases, the J end by 0 bases, with 14 bases between. CDR3 DNA: TGTGCCAGCCAAGAGGACGGAAGCTCCTACGAGCAGTACTTC. Translating it yields CASQEDGSSYEQYF.